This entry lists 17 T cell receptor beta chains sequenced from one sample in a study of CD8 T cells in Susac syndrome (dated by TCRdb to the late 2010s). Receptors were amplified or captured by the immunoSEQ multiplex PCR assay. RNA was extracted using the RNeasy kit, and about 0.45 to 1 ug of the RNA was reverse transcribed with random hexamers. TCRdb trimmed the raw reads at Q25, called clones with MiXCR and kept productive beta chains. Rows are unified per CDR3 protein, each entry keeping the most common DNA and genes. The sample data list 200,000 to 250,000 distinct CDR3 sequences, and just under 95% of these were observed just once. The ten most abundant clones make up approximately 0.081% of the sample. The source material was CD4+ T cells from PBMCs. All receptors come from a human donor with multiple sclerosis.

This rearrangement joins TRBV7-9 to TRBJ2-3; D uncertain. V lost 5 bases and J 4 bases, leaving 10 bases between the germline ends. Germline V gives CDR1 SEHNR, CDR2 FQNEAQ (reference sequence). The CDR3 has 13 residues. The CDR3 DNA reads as TGTGCCAGCAGCGGATCCGGGTCAGATACGCAGTATTTT. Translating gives CASSGSGSDTQYF. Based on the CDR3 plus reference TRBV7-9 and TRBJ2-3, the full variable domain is DTGVSQNPRHKITKRGQNVTFRCDPISEHNRLYWYRQTLGQGPEFLTYFQNEAQLEKSRLLSDRFSAERPKGSFSTLEIQRTEQGDSAMYLCASSGSGSDTQYFGPGTRLTVL.

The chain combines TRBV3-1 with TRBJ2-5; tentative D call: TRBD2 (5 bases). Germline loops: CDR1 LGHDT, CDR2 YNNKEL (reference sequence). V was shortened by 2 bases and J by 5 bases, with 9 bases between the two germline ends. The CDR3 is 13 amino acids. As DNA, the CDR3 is TGTGCCAGCAGCCAACAGCTAGCTGAGACCCAGTACTTC. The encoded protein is CASSQQLAETQYF.

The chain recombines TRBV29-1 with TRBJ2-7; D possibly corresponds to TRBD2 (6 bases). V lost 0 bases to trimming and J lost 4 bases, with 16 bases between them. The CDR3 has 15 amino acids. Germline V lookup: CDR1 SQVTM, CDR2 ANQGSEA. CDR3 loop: CSVEDQGGVGYEQYF. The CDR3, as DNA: TGCAGCGTTGAAGATCAAGGAGGGGTAGGGTACGAGCAGTACTTC.

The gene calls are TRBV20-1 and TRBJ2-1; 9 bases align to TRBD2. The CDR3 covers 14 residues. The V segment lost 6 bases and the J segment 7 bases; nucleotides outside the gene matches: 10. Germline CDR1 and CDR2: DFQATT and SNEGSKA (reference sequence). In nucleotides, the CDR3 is TGCAGTGCCGCAGCGGGGGGCGGCACAAATGAGCAGTTCTTC. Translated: CSAAAGGGTNEQFF.

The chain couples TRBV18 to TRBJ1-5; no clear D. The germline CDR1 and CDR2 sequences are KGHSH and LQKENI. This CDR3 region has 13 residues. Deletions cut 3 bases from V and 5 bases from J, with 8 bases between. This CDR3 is CASSPQDDQPQHF. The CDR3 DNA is TGTGCCAGCTCACCCCAGGACGATCAGCCCCAGCATTTT.

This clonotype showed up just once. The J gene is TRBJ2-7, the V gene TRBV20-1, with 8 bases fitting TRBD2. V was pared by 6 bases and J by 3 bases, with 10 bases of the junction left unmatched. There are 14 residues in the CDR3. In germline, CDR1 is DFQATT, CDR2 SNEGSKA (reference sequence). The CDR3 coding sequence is TGCAGTGCCTTGGGGGTAGCGGGGCTCTACGAGCAGTACTTC. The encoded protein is CSALGVAGLYEQYF.

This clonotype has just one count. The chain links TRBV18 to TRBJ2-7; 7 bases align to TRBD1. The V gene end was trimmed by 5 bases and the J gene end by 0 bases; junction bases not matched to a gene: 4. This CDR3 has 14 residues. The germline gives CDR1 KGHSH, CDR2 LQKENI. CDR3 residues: CASSSTGDSYEQYF. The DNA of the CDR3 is TGTGCCAGCTCATCCACAGGGGACTCCTACGAGCAGTACTTC.

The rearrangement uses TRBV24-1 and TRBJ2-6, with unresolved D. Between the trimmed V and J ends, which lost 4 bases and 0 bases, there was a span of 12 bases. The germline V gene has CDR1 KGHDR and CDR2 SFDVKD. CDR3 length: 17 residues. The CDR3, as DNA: TGTGCCACCAGTGACCCCTCAACGAGCTCTGGGGCCAACGTCCTGACTTTC. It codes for CATSDPSTSSGANVLTF.

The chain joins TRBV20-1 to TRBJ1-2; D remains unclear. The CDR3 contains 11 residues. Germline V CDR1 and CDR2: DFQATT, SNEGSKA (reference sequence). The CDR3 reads CSSDQNYGYTF. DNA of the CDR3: TGCAGCTCCGACCAAAACTATGGCTACACCTTC.

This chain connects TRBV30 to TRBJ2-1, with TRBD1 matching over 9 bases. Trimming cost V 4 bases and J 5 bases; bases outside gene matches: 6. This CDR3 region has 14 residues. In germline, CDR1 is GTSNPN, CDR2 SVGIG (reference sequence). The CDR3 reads CAWTLGQGNNEQFF. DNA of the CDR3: TGTGCCTGGACTCTAGGACAGGGGAACAATGAGCAGTTCTTC.

The DNA for the CDR3 is TGTGCCAGCAGCAGGGGGCAAACCGGGGAGCTGTTTTTT. It translates to CASSRGQTGELFF. V is TRBV9 and J is TRBJ2-2; TRBD1 aligns across 7 bases. Germline values: CDR1 SGDLS, CDR2 YYNGEE. V lost 4 bases and J lost 5; bases outside the gene matches: 2. The CDR3 runs 13 residues.

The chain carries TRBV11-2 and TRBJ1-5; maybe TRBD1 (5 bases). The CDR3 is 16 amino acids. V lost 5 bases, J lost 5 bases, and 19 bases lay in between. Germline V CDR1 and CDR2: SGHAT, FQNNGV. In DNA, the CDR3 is TGTGCCAGCAGCCCGGGTAGGGGATTGAGTGATCAGCCCCAGCATTTT. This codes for CASSPGRGLSDQPQHF. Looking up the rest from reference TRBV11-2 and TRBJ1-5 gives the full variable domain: EAGVAQSPRYKIIEKRQSVAFWCNPISGHATLYWYQQILGQGPKLLIQFQNNGVVDDSQLPKDRFSAERLKGVDSTLKIQPAKLEDSAVYLCASSPGRGLSDQPQHFGDGTRLSIL.

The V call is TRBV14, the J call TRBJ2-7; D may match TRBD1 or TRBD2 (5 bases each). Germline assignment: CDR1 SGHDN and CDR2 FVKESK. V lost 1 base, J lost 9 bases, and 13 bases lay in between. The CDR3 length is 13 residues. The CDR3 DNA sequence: TGTGCCAGCAGCCAAGCCCCTTTGGGGGTGCAGTACTTC. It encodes CASSQAPLGVQYF.

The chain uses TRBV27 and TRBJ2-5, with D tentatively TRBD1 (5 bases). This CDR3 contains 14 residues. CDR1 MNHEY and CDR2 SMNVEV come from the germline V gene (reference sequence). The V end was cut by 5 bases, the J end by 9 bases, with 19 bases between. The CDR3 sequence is CASSADMGLQAQYF. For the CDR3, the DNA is TGTGCCAGCAGTGCGGACATGGGGCTCCAGGCCCAGTACTTC.

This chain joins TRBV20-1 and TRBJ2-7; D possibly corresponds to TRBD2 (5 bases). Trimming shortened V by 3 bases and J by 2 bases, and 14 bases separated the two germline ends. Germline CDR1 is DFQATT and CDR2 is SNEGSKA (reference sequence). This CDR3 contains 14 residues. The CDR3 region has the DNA TGCAGTGCTAGTAGAGGTTCGGGGACCTACGAGCAGTACTTC. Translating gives CSASRGSGTYEQYF.

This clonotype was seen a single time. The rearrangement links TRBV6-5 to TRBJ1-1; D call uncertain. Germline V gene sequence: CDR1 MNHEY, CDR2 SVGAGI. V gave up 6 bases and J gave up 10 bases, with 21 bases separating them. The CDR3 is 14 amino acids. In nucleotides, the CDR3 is TGTGCCAGCAGACTAGGCAGTACTGGGATCGGAGCTTTCTTT. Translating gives CASRLGSTGIGAFF.

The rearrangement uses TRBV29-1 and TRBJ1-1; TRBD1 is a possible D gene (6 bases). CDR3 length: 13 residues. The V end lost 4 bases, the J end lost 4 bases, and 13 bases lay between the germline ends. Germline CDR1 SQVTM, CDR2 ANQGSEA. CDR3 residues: CSVGGGRITEAFF. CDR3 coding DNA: TGCAGCGTTGGAGGGGGGAGGATCACTGAAGCTTTCTTT. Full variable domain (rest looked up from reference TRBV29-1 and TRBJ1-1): SAVISQKPSRDICQRGTSLTIQCQVDSQVTMMFWYRQQPGQSLTLIATANQGSEATYESGFVIDKFPISRPNLTFSTLTVSNMSPEDSSIYLCSVGGGRITEAFFGQGTRLTVV.